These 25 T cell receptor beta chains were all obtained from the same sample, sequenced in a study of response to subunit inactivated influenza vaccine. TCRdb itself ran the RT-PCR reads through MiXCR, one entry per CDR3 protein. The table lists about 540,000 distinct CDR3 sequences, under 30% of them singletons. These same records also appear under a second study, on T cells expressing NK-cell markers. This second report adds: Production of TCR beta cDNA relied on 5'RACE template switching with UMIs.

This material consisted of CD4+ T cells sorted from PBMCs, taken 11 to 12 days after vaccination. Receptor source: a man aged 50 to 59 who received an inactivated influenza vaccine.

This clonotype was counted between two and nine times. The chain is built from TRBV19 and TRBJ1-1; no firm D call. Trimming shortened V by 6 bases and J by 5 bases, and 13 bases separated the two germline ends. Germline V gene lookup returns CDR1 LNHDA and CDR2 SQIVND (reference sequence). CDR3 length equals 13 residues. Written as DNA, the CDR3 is TGTGCCAGTAGCAAGGGAATGGAAACTGAAGCTTTCTTT. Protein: CASSKGMETEAFF.

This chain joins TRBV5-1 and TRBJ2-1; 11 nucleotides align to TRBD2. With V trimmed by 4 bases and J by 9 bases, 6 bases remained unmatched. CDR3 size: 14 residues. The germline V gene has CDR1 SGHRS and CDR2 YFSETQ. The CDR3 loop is CASSPTSGAPEQFF. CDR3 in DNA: TGCGCCAGCAGCCCGACTAGCGGGGCTCCTGAGCAGTTCTTC. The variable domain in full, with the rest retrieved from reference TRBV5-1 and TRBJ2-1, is KAGVTQTPRYLIKTRGQQVTLSCSPISGHRSVSWYQQTPGQGLQFLFEYFSETQRNKGNFPGRFSGRQFSNSRSEMNVSTLELGDSALYLCASSPTSGAPEQFFGPGTRLTVL.

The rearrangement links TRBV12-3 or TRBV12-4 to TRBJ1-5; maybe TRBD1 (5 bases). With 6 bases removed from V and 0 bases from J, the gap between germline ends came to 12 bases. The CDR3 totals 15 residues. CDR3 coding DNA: TGTGCCAGCAGCCGGGGGATTTTTAGCAATCAGCCCCAGCATTTT. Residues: CASSRGIFSNQPQHF.

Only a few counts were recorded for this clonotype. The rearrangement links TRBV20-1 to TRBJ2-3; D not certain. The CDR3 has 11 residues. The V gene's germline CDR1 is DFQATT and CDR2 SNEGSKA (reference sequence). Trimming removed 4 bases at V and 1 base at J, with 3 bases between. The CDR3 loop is CSAKGTDTQYF. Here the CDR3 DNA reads TGCAGTGCTAAGGGCACAGATACGCAGTATTTT.

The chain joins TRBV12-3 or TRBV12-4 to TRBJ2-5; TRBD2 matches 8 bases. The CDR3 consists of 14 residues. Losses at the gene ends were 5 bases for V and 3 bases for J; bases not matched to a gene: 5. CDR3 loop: CASSTAGVEETQYF. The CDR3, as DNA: TGTGCCAGCAGTACAGCGGGGGTCGAAGAGACCCAGTACTTC.

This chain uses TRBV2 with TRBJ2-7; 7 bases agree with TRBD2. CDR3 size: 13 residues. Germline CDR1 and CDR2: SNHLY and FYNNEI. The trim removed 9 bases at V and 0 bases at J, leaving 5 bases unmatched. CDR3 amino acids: CARSTSFSYEQYF. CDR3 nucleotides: TGTGCCAGGTCGACTAGCTTCTCCTACGAGCAGTACTTC.

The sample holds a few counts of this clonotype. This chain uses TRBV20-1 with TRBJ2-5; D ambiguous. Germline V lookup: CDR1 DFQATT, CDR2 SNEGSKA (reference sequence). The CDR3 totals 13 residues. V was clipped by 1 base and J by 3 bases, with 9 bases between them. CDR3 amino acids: CSARVTDKETQYF. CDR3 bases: TGCAGTGCTAGAGTGACGGATAAAGAGACCCAGTACTTC.

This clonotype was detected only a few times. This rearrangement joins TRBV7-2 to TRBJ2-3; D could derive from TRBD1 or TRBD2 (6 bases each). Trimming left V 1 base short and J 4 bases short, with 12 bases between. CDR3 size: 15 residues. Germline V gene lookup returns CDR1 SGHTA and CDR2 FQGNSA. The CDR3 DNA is TGTGCCAGCAGCTTAGTCGGGGGCCCTGCAGATACGCAGTATTTT. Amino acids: CASSLVGGPADTQYF.

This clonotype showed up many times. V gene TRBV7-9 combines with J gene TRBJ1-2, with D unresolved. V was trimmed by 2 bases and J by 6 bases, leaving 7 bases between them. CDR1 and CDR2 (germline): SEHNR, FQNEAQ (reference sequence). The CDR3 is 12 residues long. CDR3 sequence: CASSLRGHGYTF. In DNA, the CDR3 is TGTGCCAGCAGCTTACGGGGTCATGGCTACACCTTC.

The CDR3 region has the DNA TGTGCCTGGGGACGGCCGAACCAAGAGACCCAGTACTTC. This encodes CAWGRPNQETQYF. The chain carries TRBV30 and TRBJ2-5, with D hard to call. The germline V gene has CDR1 GTSNPN and CDR2 SVGIG (reference sequence). V lost 5 bases to trimming and J lost 0 bases, with 10 bases between them. The CDR3 loop spans 13 amino acids.

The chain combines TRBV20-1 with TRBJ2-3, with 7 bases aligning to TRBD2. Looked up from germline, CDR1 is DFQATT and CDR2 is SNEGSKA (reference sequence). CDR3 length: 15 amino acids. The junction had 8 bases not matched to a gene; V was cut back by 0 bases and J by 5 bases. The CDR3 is CSARDPSGGVDTQYF. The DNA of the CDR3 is TGCAGTGCTAGAGATCCGTCGGGAGGCGTAGATACGCAGTATTTT.

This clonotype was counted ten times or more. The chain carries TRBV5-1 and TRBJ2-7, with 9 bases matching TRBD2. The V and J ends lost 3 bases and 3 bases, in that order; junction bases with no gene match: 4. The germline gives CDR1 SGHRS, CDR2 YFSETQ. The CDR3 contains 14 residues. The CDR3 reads CASSSGTSSYEQYF. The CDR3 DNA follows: TGCGCCAGCAGCTCTGGGACTAGCAGCTACGAGCAGTACTTC.

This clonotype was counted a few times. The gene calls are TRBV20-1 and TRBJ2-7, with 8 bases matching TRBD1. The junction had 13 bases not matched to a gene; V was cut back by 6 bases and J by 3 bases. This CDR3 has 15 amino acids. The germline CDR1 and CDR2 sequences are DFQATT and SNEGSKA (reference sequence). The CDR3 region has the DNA TGCAGTGCCCCTAATTTCCAGGGGGCTTTCTACGAGCAGTACTTC. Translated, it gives CSAPNFQGAFYEQYF.

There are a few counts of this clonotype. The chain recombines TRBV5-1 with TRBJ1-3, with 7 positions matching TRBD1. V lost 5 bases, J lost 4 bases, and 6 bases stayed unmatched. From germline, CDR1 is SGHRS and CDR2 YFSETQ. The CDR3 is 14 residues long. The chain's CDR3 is CASRPGTDGNTIYF. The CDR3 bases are TGCGCCAGCAGACCCGGGACAGACGGAAACACCATATATTTT.

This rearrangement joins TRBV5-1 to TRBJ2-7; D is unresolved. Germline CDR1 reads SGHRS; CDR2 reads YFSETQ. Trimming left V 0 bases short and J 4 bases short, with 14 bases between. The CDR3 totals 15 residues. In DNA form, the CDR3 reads TGCGCCAGCAGCTTGGAAATAGGCCAGATATACGAGCAGTACTTC. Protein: CASSLEIGQIYEQYF.

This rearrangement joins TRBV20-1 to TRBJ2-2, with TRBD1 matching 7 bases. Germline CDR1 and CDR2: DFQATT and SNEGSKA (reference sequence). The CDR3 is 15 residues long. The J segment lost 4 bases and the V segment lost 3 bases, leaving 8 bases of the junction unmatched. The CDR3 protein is CSASPTGRATGELFF. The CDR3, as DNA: TGCAGTGCTAGCCCGACAGGGAGAGCCACCGGGGAGCTGTTTTTT.

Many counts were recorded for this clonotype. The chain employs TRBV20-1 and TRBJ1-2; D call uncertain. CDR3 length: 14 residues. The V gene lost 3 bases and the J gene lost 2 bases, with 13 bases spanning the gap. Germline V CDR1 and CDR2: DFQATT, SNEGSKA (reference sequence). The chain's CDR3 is CSASEGSSNYGYTF. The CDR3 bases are TGCAGTGCTAGCGAGGGCAGTTCCAACTATGGCTACACCTTC.

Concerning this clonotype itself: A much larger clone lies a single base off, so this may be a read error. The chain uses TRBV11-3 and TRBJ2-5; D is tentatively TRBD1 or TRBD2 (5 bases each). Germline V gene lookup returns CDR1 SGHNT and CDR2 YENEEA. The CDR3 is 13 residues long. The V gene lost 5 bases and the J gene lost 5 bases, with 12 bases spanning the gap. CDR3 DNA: TGTGCCAGCAGCGTGGGGGATCGGGAGACCCAGTACTTC. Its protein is CASSVGDRETQYF.

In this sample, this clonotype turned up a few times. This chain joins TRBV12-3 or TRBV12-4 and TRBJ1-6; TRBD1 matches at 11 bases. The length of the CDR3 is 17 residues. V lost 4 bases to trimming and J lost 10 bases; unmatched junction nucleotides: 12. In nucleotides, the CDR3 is TGTGCCAGCAGTTCGCAGTCCGGACAGGGGGCGCGATCACCCCTCCACTTT. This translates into CASSSQSGQGARSPLHF.

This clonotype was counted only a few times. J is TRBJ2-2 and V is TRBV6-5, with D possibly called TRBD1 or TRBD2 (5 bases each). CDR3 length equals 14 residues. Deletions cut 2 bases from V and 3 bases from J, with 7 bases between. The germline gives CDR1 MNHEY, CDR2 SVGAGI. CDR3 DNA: TGTGCCAGCAGTTACGGGGGTTACACCGGGGAGCTGTTTTTT. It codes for CASSYGGYTGELFF.

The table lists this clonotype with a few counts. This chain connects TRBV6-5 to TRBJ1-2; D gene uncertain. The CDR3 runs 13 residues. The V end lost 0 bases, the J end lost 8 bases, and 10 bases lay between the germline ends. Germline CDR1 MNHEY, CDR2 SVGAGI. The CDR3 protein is CASSYSGPGGYTF. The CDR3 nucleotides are TGTGCCAGCAGTTACTCCGGGCCAGGAGGCTACACCTTC.

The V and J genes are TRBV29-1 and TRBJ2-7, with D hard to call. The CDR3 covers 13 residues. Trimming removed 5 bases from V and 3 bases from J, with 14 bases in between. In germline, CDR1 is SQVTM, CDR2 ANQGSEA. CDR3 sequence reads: CSVRSLASYEQYF. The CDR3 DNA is TGCAGCGTTCGGAGCCTGGCTAGCTACGAGCAGTACTTC.

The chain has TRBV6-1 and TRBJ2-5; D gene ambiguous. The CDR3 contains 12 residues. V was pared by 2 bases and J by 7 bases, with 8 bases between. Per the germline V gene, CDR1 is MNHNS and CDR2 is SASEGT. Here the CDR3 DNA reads TGTGCCAGCAGTGAAACTCCGGGGACCCAGTACTTC. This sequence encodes CASSETPGTQYF.

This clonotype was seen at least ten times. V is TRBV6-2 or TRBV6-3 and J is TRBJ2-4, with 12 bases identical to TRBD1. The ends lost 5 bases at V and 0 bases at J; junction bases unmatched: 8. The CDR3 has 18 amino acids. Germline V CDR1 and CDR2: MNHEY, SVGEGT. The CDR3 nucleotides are TGTGCCAGCAGTAAGGGACAGGGGGCAACTCTAGCCAAAAACATTCAGTACTTC. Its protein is CASSKGQGATLAKNIQYF.

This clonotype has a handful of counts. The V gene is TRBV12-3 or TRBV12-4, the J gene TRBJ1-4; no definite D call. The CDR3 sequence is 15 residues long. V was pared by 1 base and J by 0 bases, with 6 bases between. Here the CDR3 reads CASSLGDSTNEKLFF. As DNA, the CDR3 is TGTGCCAGCAGTTTAGGGGATTCAACTAATGAAAAACTGTTTTTT.